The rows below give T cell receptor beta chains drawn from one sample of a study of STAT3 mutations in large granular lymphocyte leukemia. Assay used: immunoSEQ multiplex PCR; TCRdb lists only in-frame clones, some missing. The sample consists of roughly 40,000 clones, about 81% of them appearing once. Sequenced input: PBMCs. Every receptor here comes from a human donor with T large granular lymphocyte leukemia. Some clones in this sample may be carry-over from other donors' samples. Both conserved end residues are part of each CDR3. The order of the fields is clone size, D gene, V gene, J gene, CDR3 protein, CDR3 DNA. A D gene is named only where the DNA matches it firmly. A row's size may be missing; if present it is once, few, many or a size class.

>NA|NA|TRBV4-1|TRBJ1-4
CASSQDSLWGLLFF
TGCGCCAGCAGCCAAGATTCCCTCTGGGGGCTCCTGTTTTTT
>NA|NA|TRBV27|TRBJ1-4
CASSPRVGEKLFF
TGTGCCAGCAGTCCCAGGGTCGGTGAAAAACTGTTTTTT
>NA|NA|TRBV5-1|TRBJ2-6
CASGTIDPNVLTF
TGCGCCAGCGGAACAATAGATCCCAACGTCCTGACTTTC
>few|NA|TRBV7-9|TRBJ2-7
CASSAGVYEQYF
TGTGCCAGCAGCGCCGGTGTCTACGAGCAGTACTTC
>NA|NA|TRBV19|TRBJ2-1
CASSIDRGSNEQFF
TGTGCCAGTAGTATAGATCGGGGATCAAATGAGCAGTTCTTC
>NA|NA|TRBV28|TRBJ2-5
CASSSTRSQETQYF
TGTGCCAGCAGTTCGACTAGAAGTCAAGAGACCCAGTACTTC
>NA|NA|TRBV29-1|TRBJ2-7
CSVSDGSYEQYF
TGCAGCGTTTCCGACGGGTCCTACGAGCAGTACTTC
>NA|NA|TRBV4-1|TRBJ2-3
CASSAPRSTQYF
TGCGCCAGCAGCGCCCCCAGGAGTACGCAGTATTTT
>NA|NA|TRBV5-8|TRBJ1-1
CASTLLGGTEAFF
TGTGCCAGCACCCTTCTCGGGGGCACTGAAGCTTTCTTT
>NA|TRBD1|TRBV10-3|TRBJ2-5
CAITTSGQGQETQYF
TGTGCCATCACTACCTCGGGACAGGGACAAGAGACCCAGTACTTC
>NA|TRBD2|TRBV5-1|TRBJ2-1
CASSFLSLTSGGYNEQFF
TGCGCCAGCAGCTTCCTATCCCTGACTAGCGGGGGATACAATGAGCAGTTCTTC
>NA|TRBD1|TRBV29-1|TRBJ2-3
CSAIRQGAQYF
TGCAGCGCTATACGACAGGGAGCGCAGTATTTT
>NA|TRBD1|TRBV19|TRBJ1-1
CASSTRTGEAFF
TGTGCCAGTAGTACCCGGACAGGGGAAGCTTTCTTT
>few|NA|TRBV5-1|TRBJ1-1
CASSLELGTEAFF
TGCGCCAGCAGCTTGGAGTTAGGGACTGAAGCTTTCTTT
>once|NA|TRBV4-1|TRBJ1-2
CASSQDGISWDGYTF
TGCGCCAGCAGCCAAGACGGGATCTCCTGGGATGGCTACACCTTC
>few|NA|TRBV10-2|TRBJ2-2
CASNGMGELFF
TGCGCCAGCAACGGCATGGGGGAGCTGTTTTTT
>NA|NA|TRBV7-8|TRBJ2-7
CASSLAGQTYEQYF
TGTGCCAGCAGCTTAGCGGGACAAACCTACGAGCAGTACTTC
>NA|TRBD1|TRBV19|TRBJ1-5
CASSPGTGNSNQPQHF
TGTGCCAGTAGTCCTGGGACAGGTAATAGCAATCAGCCCCAGCATTTT
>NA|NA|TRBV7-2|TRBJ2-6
CASSLVGVGGNSGANVLTF
TGTGCCAGCAGCTTAGTGGGGGTCGGAGGGAACTCTGGGGCCAACGTCCTGACTTTC
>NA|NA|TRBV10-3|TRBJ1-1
CAVGEEFEAFF
TGTGCCGTAGGGGAGGAATTTGAAGCTTTCTTT
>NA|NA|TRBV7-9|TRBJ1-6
CASSFREGGPPGSPLHF
TGTGCCAGCAGCTTCCGGGAGGGGGGTCCACCGGGTTCACCCCTCCACTTT
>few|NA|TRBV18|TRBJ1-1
CASSPGAGGTEAFF
TGTGCCAGCTCACCAGGAGCGGGAGGCACTGAAGCTTTCTTT
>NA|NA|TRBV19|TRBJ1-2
CASSISGKDYGYTF
TGTGCCAGTAGTATCTCAGGGAAGGACTATGGCTACACCTTC
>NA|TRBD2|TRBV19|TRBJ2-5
CASSIDAGVETQYF
TGTGCCAGTAGTATAGACGCGGGGGTGGAGACCCAGTACTTC
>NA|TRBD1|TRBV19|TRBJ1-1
CASTITGGRNTEAFF
TGTGCCAGTACCATCACAGGGGGCCGGAACACTGAAGCTTTCTTT
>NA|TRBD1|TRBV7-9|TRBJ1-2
CASSPYDRATLHGYTF
TGTGCCAGCAGCCCCTACGACAGGGCCACACTACATGGCTACACCTTC
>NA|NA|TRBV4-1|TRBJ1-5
CASSQDHGNSNQPQHF
TGCGCCAGCAGCCAAGATCACGGAAATAGCAATCAGCCCCAGCATTTT
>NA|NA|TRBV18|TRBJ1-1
CASSPFIPDARVKTEAFF
TGTGCCAGCTCACCATTCATACCGGACGCCAGGGTTAAAACTGAAGCTTTCTTT
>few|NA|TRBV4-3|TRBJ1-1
CASSQDGGGLSEAFF
TGCGCCAGCAGCCAAGATGGTGGCGGTCTTTCAGAAGCTTTCTTT
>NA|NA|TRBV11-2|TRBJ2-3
CASSLGQFTDTQYF
TGTGCCAGCAGCTTGGGGCAGTTCACAGATACGCAGTATTTT
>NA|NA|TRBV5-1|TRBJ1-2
CASSPGKAKDYGYTF
TGCGCCAGCAGCCCCGGGAAGGCCAAGGACTATGGCTACACCTTC
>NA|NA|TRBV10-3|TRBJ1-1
CAITERKGTEAFF
TGTGCCATCACCGAAAGGAAGGGAACTGAAGCTTTCTTT
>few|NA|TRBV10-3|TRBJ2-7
CAISEGAYEQYF
TGTGCCATCAGTGAGGGGGCTTACGAGCAGTACTTC
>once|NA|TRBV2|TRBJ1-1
CASTVTGPEAFF
TGTGCCAGCACGGTTACCGGACCTGAAGCTTTCTTT
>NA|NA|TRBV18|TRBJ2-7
CASSPPGDPFSYEQYF
TGTGCCAGCTCACCACCGGGGGATCCATTCTCCTACGAGCAGTACTTC
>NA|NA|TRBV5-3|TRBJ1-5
CARSLVGGASQPQHF
TGTGCCAGAAGCTTGGTTGGGGGCGCATCCCAGCCCCAGCATTTT
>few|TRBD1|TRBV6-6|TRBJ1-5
CASSWSSGQGNQPQHF
TGTGCCAGCAGTTGGTCATCCGGACAGGGAAATCAGCCCCAGCATTTT
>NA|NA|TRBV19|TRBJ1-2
CASSPRGTTYGYTF
TGTGCCAGTAGCCCGCGGGGTACTACCTATGGCTACACCTTC
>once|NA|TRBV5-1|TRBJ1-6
CASSLGVPSGSPLHF
TGCGCCAGCAGCTTGGGGGTCCCGTCGGGTTCACCCCTCCACTTT
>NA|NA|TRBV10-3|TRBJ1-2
CAISEGPNSNYGYTF
TGTGCCATCAGTGAGGGACCGAACAGCAACTATGGCTACACCTTC
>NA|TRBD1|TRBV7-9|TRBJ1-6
CASSWGTGDSPLHF
TGTGCCAGCAGCTGGGGTACAGGGGATTCACCCCTCCACTTT
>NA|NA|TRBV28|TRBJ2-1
CASSFGGQIDNEQFF
TGTGCCAGCAGTTTCGGGGGTCAAATCGACAATGAGCAGTTCTTC
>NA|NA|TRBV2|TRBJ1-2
CASSTSRINREDGYTF
TGTGCCAGCAGTACGTCCCGGATAAACAGGGAAGATGGCTACACCTTC
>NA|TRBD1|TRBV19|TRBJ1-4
CASSPGQGPKGEKLFF
TGTGCCAGTAGTCCGGGACAGGGGCCAAAAGGTGAAAAACTGTTTTTT